What follows is one T cell receptor beta chain and its context. Antigen: not known. Treatment of the sample: oral pan-JAK inhibitor, 5-10 mg twice daily. Samples from alopecia areata patients were lesional scalp punch biopsies and peripheral blood. This entry comes from a study of CD8+ T cells in alopecia areata. This CDR3 is built from 14 residues. CDR1 and CDR2 (germline): GTSNPN, SVGIG (reference sequence). The ends lost 2 bases at V and 7 bases at J; junction bases unmatched: 8. Extracted RNA was reverse transcribed, and the resulting cDNA served as sequencing template. The method was immunoSEQ multiplex PCR; TCRdb's version includes in-frame clones alone and lacks a portion of them. Among about 120,000 clones, around 53% were seen once, and the ten largest hold around 0.44%. Overall study results and limits: Scalp lesions, especially in alopecia totalis/universalis, had higher clonality than normal scalp.

This receptor was obtained from a human donor with alopecia areata. Source: CD4+ T cells sorted from blood, taken at week 4, from a patient treated with tofacitinib. The rearrangement uses TRBV30 and TRBJ1-5; 7 bases map to TRBD1. DNA for the CDR3: TGTGCCTGGAGTCCGGGACAGTCAATCCAGCCCCAGCATTTT. It specifies CAWSPGQSIQPQHF.